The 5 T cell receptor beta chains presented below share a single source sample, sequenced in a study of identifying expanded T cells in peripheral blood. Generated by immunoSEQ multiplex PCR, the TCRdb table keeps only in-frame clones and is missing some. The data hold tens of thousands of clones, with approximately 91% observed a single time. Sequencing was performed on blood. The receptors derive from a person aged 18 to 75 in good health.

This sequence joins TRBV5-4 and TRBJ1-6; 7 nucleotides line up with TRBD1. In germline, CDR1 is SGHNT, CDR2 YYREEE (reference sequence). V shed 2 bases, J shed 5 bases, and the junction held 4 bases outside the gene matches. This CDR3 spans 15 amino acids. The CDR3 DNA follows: TGTGCCAGCAGCTTTCCGGGACAGAATAATTCACCCCTCCACTTT. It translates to CASSFPGQNNSPLHF. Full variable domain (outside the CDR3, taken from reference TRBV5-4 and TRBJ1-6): ETGVTQSPTHLIKTRGQQVTLRCSSQSGHNTVSWYQQALGQGPQFIFQYYREEENGRGNFPPRFSGLQFPNYSSELNVNALELDDSALYLCASSFPGQNNSPLHFGNGTRLTVT.

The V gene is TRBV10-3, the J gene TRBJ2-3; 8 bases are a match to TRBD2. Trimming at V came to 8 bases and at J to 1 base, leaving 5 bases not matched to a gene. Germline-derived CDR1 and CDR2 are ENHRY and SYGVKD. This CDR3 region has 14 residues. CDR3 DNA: TGTGCCATCGGTCACGGGGGGGGCACAGATACGCAGTATTTT. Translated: CAIGHGGGTDTQYF.

This CDR3 is CASSLDLSYEQYF. CDR3 coding DNA: TGCGCCAGCAGCTTGGACTTATCCTACGAGCAGTACTTC. The V and J genes are TRBV5-1 and TRBJ2-7; D gene uncertain. The CDR3 sequence is 13 residues long. Trimming left V 0 bases short and J 1 base short, with 5 bases between. The germline V gene has CDR1 SGHRS and CDR2 YFSETQ.

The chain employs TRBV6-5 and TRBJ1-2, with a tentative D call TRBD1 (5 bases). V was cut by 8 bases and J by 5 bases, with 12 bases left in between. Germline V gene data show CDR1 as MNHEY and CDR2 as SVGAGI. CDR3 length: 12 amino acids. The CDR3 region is CASQAGGYGYTF. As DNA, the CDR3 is TGTGCCAGCCAAGCGGGGGGGTATGGCTACACCTTC.

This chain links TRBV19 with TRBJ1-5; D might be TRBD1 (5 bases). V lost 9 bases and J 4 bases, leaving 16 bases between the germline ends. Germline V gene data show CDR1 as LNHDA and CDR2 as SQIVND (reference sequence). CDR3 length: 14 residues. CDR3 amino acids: CASGTGGPNQPQHF. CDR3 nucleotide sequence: TGTGCCAGCGGGACGGGGGGACCGAATCAGCCCCAGCATTTT.